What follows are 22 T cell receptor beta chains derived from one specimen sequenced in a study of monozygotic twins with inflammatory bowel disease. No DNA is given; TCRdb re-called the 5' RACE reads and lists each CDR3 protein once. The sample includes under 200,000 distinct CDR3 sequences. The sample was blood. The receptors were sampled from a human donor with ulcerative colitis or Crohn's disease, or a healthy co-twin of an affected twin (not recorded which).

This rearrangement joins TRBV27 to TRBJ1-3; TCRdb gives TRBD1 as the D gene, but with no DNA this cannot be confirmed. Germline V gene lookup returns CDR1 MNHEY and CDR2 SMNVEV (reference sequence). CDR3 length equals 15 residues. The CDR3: CASSVTGHAGNTIYF.

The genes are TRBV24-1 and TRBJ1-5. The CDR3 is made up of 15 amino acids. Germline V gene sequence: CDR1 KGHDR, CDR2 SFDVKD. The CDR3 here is CATSVGGVGNQPQHF.

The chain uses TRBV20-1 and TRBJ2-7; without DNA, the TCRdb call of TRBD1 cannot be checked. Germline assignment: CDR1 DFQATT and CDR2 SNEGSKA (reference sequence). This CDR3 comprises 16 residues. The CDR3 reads CSARWSSGVVDYEQYF.

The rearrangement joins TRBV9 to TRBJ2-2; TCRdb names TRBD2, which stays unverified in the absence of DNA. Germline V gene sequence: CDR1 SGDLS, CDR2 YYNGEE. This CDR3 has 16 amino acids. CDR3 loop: CASSVDLAGATGELFF.

The chain's CDR3 is CASTPPAKGFRTDTQYF. This chain connects TRBV28 to TRBJ2-3; the TRBD2 assignment by TCRdb is unverifiable without DNA. The CDR3 covers 17 residues. Germline-derived CDR1 and CDR2 are MDHEN and SYDVKM.

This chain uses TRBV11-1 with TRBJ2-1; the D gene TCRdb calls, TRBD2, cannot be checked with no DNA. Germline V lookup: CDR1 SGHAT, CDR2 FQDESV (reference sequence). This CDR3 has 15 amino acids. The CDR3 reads CASSPGLAGGYEQFF.

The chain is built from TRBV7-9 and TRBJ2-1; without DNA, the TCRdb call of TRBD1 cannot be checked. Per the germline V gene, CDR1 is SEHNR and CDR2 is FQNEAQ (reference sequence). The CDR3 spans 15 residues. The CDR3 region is CASSLDYEGYNEQFF.

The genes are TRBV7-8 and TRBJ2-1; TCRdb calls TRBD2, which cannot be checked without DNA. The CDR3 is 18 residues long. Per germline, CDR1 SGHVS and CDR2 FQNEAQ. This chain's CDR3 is CASSLDGVAGGPSYEQFF.

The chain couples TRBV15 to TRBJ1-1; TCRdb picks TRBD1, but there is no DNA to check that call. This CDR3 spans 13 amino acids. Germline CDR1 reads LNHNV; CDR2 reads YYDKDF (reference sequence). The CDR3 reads CATSSGDRTKAFF.

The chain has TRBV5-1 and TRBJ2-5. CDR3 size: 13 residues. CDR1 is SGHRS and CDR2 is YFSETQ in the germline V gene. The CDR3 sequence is CASSLVFVETQYF.

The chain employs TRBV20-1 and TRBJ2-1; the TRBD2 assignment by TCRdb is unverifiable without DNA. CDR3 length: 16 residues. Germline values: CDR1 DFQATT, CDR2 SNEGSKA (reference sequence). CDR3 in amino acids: CSASDLKGREYNGQFF.

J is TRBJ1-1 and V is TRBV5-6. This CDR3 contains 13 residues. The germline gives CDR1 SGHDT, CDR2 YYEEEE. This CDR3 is CASSLEVNTEAFF.

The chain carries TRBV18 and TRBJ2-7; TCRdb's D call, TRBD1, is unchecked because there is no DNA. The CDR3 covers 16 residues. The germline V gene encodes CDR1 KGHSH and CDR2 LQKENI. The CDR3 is CASSPRAGTGAYEQYF.

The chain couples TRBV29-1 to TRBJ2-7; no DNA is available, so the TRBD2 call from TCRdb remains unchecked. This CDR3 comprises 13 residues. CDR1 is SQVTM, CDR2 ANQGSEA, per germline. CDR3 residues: CSVRTPGGYEQYF.

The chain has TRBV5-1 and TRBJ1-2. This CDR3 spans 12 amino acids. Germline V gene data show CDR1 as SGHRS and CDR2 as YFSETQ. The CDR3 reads CASSLEMVGYTF. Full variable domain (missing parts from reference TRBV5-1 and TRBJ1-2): KAGVTQTPRYLIKTRGQQVTLSCSPISGHRSVSWYQQTPGQGLQFLFEYFSETQRNKGNFPGRFSGRQFSNSRSEMNVSTLELGDSALYLCASSLEMVGYTFGSGTRLTVV.

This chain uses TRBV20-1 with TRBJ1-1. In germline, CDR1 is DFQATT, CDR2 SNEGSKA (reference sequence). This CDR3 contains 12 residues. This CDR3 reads CSPARRNTEAFF.

CDR3 in amino acids: CASSLTGGSDTQYF. The V and J genes are TRBV7-6 and TRBJ2-3; TCRdb's D call of TRBD2 is untestable without DNA. The CDR3 loop spans 14 amino acids. Germline V gives CDR1 SGHVS, CDR2 FNYEAQ.

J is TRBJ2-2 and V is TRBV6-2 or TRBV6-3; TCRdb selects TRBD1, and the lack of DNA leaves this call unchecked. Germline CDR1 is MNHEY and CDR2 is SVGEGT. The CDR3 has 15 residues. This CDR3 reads CASSRGQRGTGELFF.

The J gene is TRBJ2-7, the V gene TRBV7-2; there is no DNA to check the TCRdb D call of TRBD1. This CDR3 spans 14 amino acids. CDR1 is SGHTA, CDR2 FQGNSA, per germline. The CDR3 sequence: CASSLDRAAYEQYF.

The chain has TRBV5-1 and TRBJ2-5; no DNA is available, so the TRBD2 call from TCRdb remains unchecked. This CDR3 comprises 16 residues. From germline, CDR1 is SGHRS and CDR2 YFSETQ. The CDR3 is CASSDPGLAGGETQYF. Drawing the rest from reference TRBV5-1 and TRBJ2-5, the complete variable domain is KAGVTQTPRYLIKTRGQQVTLSCSPISGHRSVSWYQQTPGQGLQFLFEYFSETQRNKGNFPGRFSGRQFSNSRSEMNVSTLELGDSALYLCASSDPGLAGGETQYFGPGTRLLVL.

CDR3 loop: CASSPTPPYEQYF. The chain links TRBV7-9 to TRBJ2-7; the TRBD1 assignment by TCRdb is unverifiable without DNA. Germline V CDR1 and CDR2: SEHNR, FQNEAQ (reference sequence). This CDR3 is built from 13 residues. The variable domain in full, completed from reference TRBV7-9 and TRBJ2-7, reads DTGVSQNPRHKITKRGQNVTFRCDPISEHNRLYWYRQTLGQGPEFLTYFQNEAQLEKSRLLSDRFSAERPKGSFSTLEIQRTEQGDSAMYLCASSPTPPYEQYFGPGTRLTVT.

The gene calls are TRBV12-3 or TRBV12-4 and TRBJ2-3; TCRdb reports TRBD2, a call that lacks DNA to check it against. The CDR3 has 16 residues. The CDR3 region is CASSPQTSGYTDTQYF.